These T cell receptor beta chains were read from a single sample in a study of blood T cell repertoires in COVID-19. Clones were read by immunoSEQ multiplex PCR, and TCRdb kept only the in-frame ones, dropping some. This sample has roughly 260,000 clones, with 90% to 95% found just once. Sequenced sample: PBMCs or T cells enriched from blood (not recorded which). The receptors shown here come from a woman under 30 who had recovered from COVID-19. CDR3s include the opening cysteine and the closing phenylalanine or tryptophan. Each record gives: D gene, J gene, V gene, clone size, CDR3 protein, CDR3 DNA. A D gene is named only where the DNA matches it firmly. Not every row has a clone size; where given, it reads once, few, many or a size class.

d_gene: .; j_gene: TRBJ2-1; v_gene: TRBV7-2; abundance: once; CDR3aa: CASARDRGSYNEQFF; CDR3nt: TGTGCCAGCGCCCGAGATCGGGGCTCCTACAATGAGCAGTTCTTC
d_gene: TRBD2; j_gene: TRBJ2-7; v_gene: TRBV28; abundance: .; CDR3aa: CASYPGTSPLGEQYF; CDR3nt: TGTGCCAGCTACCCCGGGACTAGCCCTTTGGGGGAGCAGTACTTC
d_gene: .; j_gene: TRBJ2-1; v_gene: TRBV7-2; abundance: .; CDR3aa: CASSLVAETYNEQFF; CDR3nt: TGTGCCAGCAGCTTAGTAGCGGAGACCTACAATGAGCAGTTCTTC
d_gene: TRBD1; j_gene: TRBJ1-2; v_gene: TRBV19; abundance: .; CDR3aa: CASSITGDRLPGYTF; CDR3nt: TGTGCCAGTAGTATAACCGGGGACAGGTTGCCTGGCTACACCTTC
d_gene: .; j_gene: TRBJ1-1; v_gene: TRBV11-2; abundance: once; CDR3aa: CASSLQPAGLEAFF; CDR3nt: TGTGCCAGCAGCTTGCAACCAGCAGGCCTTGAAGCTTTCTTT
d_gene: .; j_gene: TRBJ2-1; v_gene: TRBV7-3; abundance: .; CDR3aa: CASSLSSGLYNEQFF; CDR3nt: TGTGCCAGCAGCTTAAGTTCGGGGTTGTACAATGAGCAGTTCTTC
d_gene: TRBD2; j_gene: TRBJ2-3; v_gene: TRBV15; abundance: once; CDR3aa: CATQGLAETDTQYF; CDR3nt: TGTGCCACCCAAGGACTAGCGGAGACAGATACGCAGTATTTT
d_gene: TRBD2; j_gene: TRBJ2-5; v_gene: TRBV18; abundance: .; CDR3aa: CASSPVAGGKETQYF; CDR3nt: TGTGCCAGCTCACCGGTCGCGGGGGGTAAAGAGACCCAGTACTTC
d_gene: .; j_gene: TRBJ1-4; v_gene: TRBV5-6; abundance: .; CDR3aa: CASSFGGGNEKLFF; CDR3nt: TGTGCCAGCAGCTTTGGTGGCGGTAATGAAAAACTGTTTTTT
d_gene: TRBD1; j_gene: TRBJ2-3; v_gene: TRBV4-1; abundance: .; CDR3aa: CASSKQGMNTDTQYF; CDR3nt: TGCGCCAGCAGCAAACAGGGGATGAACACAGATACGCAGTATTTT
d_gene: TRBD1; j_gene: TRBJ1-1; v_gene: TRBV29-1; abundance: .; CDR3aa: CSVDRLQGATEAFF; CDR3nt: TGCAGCGTTGATCGATTACAGGGGGCCACTGAAGCTTTCTTT
d_gene: TRBD1; j_gene: TRBJ2-3; v_gene: TRBV7-3; abundance: .; CDR3aa: CASSLRDRSTGGDTQYF; CDR3nt: TGTGCCAGCAGCTTACGGGACAGGTCTACAGGGGGAGATACGCAGTATTTT
d_gene: .; j_gene: TRBJ1-5; v_gene: TRBV19; abundance: once; CDR3aa: CASSGGLSNQPQHF; CDR3nt: TGTGCCAGTAGTGGAGGTTTGAGCAATCAGCCCCAGCATTTT
d_gene: .; j_gene: TRBJ1-2; v_gene: TRBV5-1; abundance: .; CDR3aa: CASSWGKQGLDGYTF; CDR3nt: TGCGCCAGCAGCTGGGGTAAACAGGGCCTTGATGGCTACACCTTC
d_gene: TRBD2; j_gene: TRBJ2-1; v_gene: TRBV7-8; abundance: .; CDR3aa: CASSPTGLAGFTNEQFF; CDR3nt: TGTGCCAGCAGCCCCACCGGACTAGCGGGATTTACGAATGAGCAGTTCTTC
d_gene: TRBD1; j_gene: TRBJ1-2; v_gene: TRBV19; abundance: .; CDR3aa: CASSRPGTGTRGYTF; CDR3nt: TGTGCCAGTAGTAGACCCGGGACAGGGACACGTGGCTACACCTTC
d_gene: .; j_gene: TRBJ2-5; v_gene: TRBV4-1; abundance: .; CDR3aa: CASSQFNRERETQYF; CDR3nt: TGCGCCAGCAGCCAATTTAACAGGGAACGAGAGACCCAGTACTTC
d_gene: TRBD1; j_gene: TRBJ1-1; v_gene: TRBV28; abundance: .; CDR3aa: CASSLGQGWIAFF; CDR3nt: TGTGCCAGCAGTCTGGGACAGGGGTGGATAGCTTTCTTT
d_gene: TRBD1; j_gene: TRBJ1-1; v_gene: TRBV2; abundance: .; CDR3aa: CASKVAGGVNTEAFF; CDR3nt: TGTGCCAGCAAAGTTGCAGGGGGCGTGAACACTGAAGCTTTCTTT
d_gene: TRBD1; j_gene: TRBJ1-1; v_gene: TRBV5-5; abundance: .; CDR3aa: CASSTRQGGQRAFF; CDR3nt: TGTGCCAGCAGCACAAGACAGGGTGGGCAGCGAGCTTTCTTT
d_gene: .; j_gene: TRBJ1-1; v_gene: TRBV27; abundance: once; CDR3aa: CASSLGGSTEAFF; CDR3nt: TGTGCCAGCAGTTTGGGGGGTTCGACTGAAGCTTTCTTT
d_gene: .; j_gene: TRBJ2-1; v_gene: TRBV2; abundance: once; CDR3aa: CASSETASLFF; CDR3nt: TGTGCCAGCAGTGAAACGGCTAGCCTGTTCTTC
d_gene: TRBD1; j_gene: TRBJ1-2; v_gene: TRBV18; abundance: .; CDR3aa: CASSPEGGSGYTF; CDR3nt: TGTGCCAGCTCACCAGAAGGGGGCAGTGGCTACACCTTC
d_gene: TRBD2; j_gene: TRBJ2-1; v_gene: TRBV5-4; abundance: .; CDR3aa: CASSSFSGDSYNEQFF; CDR3nt: TGTGCCAGCAGCTCCTTTAGCGGGGACTCCTACAATGAGCAGTTCTTC
d_gene: TRBD2; j_gene: TRBJ2-2; v_gene: TRBV3-1/TRBV3-2; abundance: .; CDR3aa: CASSLTGGRDAGELFF; CDR3nt: TGTGCCAGCAGCCTAACTGGCGGGAGGGACGCCGGGGAGCTGTTTTTT
d_gene: TRBD2; j_gene: TRBJ2-3; v_gene: TRBV19; abundance: once; CDR3aa: CASSGGLVTDTQYF; CDR3nt: TGTGCCAGTAGTGGGGGACTAGTCACAGATACGCAGTATTTT
d_gene: TRBD2; j_gene: TRBJ2-7; v_gene: TRBV14; abundance: once; CDR3aa: CASSQGFRLAGVNEQYF; CDR3nt: TGTGCCAGCAGCCAAGGATTCAGACTAGCGGGAGTAAACGAGCAGTACTTC
d_gene: .; j_gene: TRBJ2-7; v_gene: TRBV9; abundance: .; CDR3aa: CASSVVGGEGDEQYF; CDR3nt: TGTGCCAGCAGCGTAGTTGGGGGTGAGGGGGACGAGCAGTACTTC
d_gene: TRBD1; j_gene: TRBJ1-6; v_gene: TRBV20-1; abundance: .; CDR3aa: CSARVLQGIHF; CDR3nt: TGCAGTGCTAGAGTCCTACAGGGGATACACTTT
d_gene: TRBD1; j_gene: TRBJ1-2; v_gene: TRBV9; abundance: .; CDR3aa: CASSVAGQSNYGYTF; CDR3nt: TGTGCCAGCAGCGTAGCGGGACAGTCTAACTATGGCTACACCTTC
d_gene: .; j_gene: TRBJ2-7; v_gene: TRBV7-8; abundance: .; CDR3aa: CASSLDSSYEQYF; CDR3nt: TGTGCCAGCAGCCTCGACTCGTCCTACGAGCAGTACTTC
d_gene: TRBD1; j_gene: TRBJ2-1; v_gene: TRBV6-5; abundance: once; CDR3aa: CASNMGQGYNEQFF; CDR3nt: TGTGCCAGCAATATGGGACAGGGGTACAATGAGCAGTTCTTC
d_gene: TRBD1; j_gene: TRBJ1-1; v_gene: TRBV7-2; abundance: .; CDR3aa: CASSSTGVVTEAFF; CDR3nt: TGTGCCAGCAGCTCGACAGGGGTGGTTACTGAAGCTTTCTTT
d_gene: .; j_gene: TRBJ1-3; v_gene: TRBV11-3; abundance: .; CDR3aa: CASSRDRPPGNTIYF; CDR3nt: TGTGCCAGCAGCCGAGACAGGCCTCCTGGAAACACCATATATTTT
d_gene: TRBD1; j_gene: TRBJ2-2; v_gene: TRBV5-5; abundance: .; CDR3aa: CASSSTGAHTGELFF; CDR3nt: TGTGCCAGCAGCTCGACAGGGGCGCACACCGGGGAGCTGTTTTTT
d_gene: .; j_gene: TRBJ2-4; v_gene: TRBV5-8; abundance: .; CDR3aa: CATTLKGELAKNIQYF; CDR3nt: TGTGCCACCACCTTGAAGGGAGAACTAGCCAAAAACATTCAGTACTTC
d_gene: TRBD1; j_gene: TRBJ1-4; v_gene: TRBV7-2; abundance: .; CDR3aa: CASSLQGAILATNEKLFF; CDR3nt: TGTGCCAGCAGCTTACAGGGGGCGATTTTAGCAACTAATGAAAAACTGTTTTTT
d_gene: .; j_gene: TRBJ1-6; v_gene: TRBV4-2; abundance: .; CDR3aa: CASTPWGGANSPLHF; CDR3nt: TGTGCCAGCACCCCATGGGGCGGGGCGAATTCACCCCTCCACTTT
d_gene: TRBD2; j_gene: TRBJ2-1; v_gene: TRBV7-9; abundance: few; CDR3aa: CASSFLPSGLAGNNNEQFF; CDR3nt: TGTGCCAGCAGCTTCTTACCGAGTGGGCTAGCGGGGAATAACAATGAGCAGTTCTTC